This TCR beta chain derives from a study of T cell repertoires in cytomegalovirus infection. J was trimmed by 3 bases and V by 4 bases; bases with no gene match: 7. CDR1 is KGHDR and CDR2 is SFDVKD in the germline V gene. The CDR3 spans 16 residues. TCRdb re-called the reads through MiXCR, storing one row per CDR3 protein. Among hundreds of thousands of distinct CDR3 sequences, 30% to 40% were seen once, and the ten largest hold about a sixth. To note about this clonotype: Its antigen remains unknown.

The chain is built from TRBV24-1 and TRBJ2-3; 9 bases match TRBD1. The TCR sequence derives from a human donor in good health (CMV status not recorded). Some clones in this sample may be carry-over from other donors' samples. The sample in question was cultured PBMCs, obtained from culture after CMV antigen stimulation. CDR3 coding DNA: TGTGCCACCAGTGACCCCCGGGGACAGGGTACAGATACGCAGTATTTT. As protein: CATSDPRGQGTDTQYF.